This TCR beta chain was identified during a study of patients and donors after allogeneic stem cell transplantation. The germline CDR1 and CDR2 sequences are MDHEN and SYDVKM. Trimming removed 6 bases at V and 3 bases at J, with 15 bases between. CDR3 length: 14 residues. TCRdb processed the RT-PCR reads anew with MiXCR; each CDR3 protein has one entry. The repertoire has about 160,000 distinct CDR3 sequences, approximately 28% of them found once; the top ten carry approximately 3%. The sequence was collected from a human donor who was either an allogeneic HSCT recipient or a stem cell or donor lymphocyte infusion donor (not recorded which). It is not recorded whose cells these are; they may come from a transplant donor. Sequenced: blood, either unsorted or a sorted T cell fraction (not recorded which). V gene TRBV28 combines with J gene TRBJ2-7, with D perhaps matching TRBD1 (5 bases). The CDR3 protein is CASSPTGRNYEQYF. CDR3 bases: TGTGCCAGCAGCCCCACAGGAAGGAACTACGAGCAGTACTTC.